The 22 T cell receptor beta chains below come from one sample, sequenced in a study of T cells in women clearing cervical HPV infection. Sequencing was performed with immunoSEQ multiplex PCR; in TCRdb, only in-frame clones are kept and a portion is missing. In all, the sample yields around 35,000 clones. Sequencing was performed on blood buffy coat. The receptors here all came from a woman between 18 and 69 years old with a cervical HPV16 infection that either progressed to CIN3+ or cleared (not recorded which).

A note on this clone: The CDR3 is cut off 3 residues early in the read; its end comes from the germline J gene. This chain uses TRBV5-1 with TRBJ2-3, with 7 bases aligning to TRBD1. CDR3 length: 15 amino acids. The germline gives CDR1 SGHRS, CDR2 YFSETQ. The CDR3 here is CASSSGATGPQTQYF. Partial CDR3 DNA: TGCGCCAGCAGCTCCGGGGCGACAGGGCCGCAGACG. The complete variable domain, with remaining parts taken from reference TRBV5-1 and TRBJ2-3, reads KAGVTQTPRYLIKTRGQQVTLSCSPISGHRSVSWYQQTPGQGLQFLFEYFSETQRNKGNFPGRFSGRQFSNSRSEMNVSTLELGDSALYLCASSSGATGPQTQYFGPGTRLTVL.

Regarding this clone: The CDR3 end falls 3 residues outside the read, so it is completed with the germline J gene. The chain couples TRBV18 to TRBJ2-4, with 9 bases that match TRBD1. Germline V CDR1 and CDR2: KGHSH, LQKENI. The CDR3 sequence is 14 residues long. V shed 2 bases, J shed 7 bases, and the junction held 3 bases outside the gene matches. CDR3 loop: CASSPVQGANIQYF. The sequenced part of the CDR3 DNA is TGTGCCAGCTCACCAGTACAGGGGGCGAACATT. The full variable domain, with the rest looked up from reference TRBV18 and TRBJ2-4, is NAGVMQNPRHLVRRRGQEARLRCSPMKGHSHVYWYRQLPEEGLKFMVYLQKENIIDESGMPKERFSAEFPKEGPSILRIQQVVRGDSAAYFCASSPVQGANIQYFGAGTRLSVL.

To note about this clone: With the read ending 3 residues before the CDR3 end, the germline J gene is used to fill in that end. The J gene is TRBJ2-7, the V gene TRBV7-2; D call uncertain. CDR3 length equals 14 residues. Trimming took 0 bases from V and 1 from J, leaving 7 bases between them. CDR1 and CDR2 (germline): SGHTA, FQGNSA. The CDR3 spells CASSLATSSYEQYF. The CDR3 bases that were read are TGTGCCAGCAGCTTAGCGACTTCTTCCTACGAG.

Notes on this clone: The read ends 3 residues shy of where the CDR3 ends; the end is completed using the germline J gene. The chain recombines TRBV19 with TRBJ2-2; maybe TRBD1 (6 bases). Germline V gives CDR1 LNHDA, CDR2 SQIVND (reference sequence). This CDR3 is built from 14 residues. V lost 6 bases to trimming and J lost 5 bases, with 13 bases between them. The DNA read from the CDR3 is TGTGCCAGTAGGACGACAGGAAATACCGGGGAG. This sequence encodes CASRTTGNTGE. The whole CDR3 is CASRTTGNTGELFF.

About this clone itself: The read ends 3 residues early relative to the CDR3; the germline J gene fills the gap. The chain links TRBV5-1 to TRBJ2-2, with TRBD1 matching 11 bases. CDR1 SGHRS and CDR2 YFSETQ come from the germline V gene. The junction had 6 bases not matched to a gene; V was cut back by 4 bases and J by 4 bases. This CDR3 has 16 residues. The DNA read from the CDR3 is TGCGCCAGCAGCCTTCGGGACAGGGGGATCACCGGGGAG. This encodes CASSLRDRGITGE. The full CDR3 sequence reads CASSLRDRGITGELFF.

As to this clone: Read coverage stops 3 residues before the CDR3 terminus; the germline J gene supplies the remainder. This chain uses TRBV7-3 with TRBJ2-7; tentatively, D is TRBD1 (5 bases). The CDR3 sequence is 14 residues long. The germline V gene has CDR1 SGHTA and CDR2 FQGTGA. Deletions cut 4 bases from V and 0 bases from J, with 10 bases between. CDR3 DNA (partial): TGTGCCAGCAGCTCGTCAGGGAACTCCTACGAG. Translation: CASSSSGNSYE. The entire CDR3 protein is CASSSSGNSYEQYF.

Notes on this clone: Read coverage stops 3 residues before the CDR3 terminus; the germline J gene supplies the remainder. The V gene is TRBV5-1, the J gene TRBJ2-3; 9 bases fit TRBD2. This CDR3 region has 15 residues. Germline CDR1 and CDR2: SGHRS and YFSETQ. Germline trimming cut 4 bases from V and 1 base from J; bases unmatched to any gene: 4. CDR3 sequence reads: CASSPERGGTDTQYF. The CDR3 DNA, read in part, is TGCGCCAGCAGCCCCGAGCGGGGGGGCACAGATACG.

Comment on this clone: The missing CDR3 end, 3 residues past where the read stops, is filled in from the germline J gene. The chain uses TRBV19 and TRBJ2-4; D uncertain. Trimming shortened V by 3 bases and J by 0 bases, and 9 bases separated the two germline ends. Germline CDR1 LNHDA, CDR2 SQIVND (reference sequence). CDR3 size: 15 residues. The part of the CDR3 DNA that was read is TGTGCCAGTAGTATTTGGGCCAGAGCCAAAAACATT. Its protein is CASSIWARAKNI. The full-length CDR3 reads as CASSIWARAKNIQYF. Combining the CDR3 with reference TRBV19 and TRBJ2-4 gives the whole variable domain DGGITQSPKYLFRKEGQNVTLSCEQNLNHDAMYWYRQDPGQGLRLIYYSQIVNDFQKGDIAEGYSVSREKKESFPLTVTSAQKNPTAFYLCASSIWARAKNIQYFGAGTRLSVL.

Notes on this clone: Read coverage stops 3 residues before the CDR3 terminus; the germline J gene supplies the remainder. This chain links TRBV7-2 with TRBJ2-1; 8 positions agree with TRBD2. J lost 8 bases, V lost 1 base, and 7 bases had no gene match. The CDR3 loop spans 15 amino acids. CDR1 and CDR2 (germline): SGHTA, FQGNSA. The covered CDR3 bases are TGTGCCAGCAGCTTAGGGAGCGCGGGGGGCGATGAG. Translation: CASSLGSAGGDE. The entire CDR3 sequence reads CASSLGSAGGDEQFF.

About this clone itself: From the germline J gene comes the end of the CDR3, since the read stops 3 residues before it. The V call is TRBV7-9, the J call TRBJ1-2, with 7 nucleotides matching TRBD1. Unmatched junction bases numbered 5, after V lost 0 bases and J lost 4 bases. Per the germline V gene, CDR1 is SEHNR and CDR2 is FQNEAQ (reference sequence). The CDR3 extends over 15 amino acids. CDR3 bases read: TGTGCCAGCAGCTTAGCGACAGGGACCAGCTATGGC. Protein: CASSLATGTSYG. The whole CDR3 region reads CASSLATGTSYGYTF. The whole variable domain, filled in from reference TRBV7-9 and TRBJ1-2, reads DTGVSQNPRHKITKRGQNVTFRCDPISEHNRLYWYRQTLGQGPEFLTYFQNEAQLEKSRLLSDRFSAERPKGSFSTLEIQRTEQGDSAMYLCASSLATGTSYGYTFGSGTRLTVV.

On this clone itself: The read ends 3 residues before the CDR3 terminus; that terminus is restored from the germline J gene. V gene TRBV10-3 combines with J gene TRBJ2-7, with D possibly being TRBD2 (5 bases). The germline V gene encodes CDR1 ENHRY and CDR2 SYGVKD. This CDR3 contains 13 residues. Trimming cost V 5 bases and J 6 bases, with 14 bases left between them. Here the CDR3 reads CAISSGLLGEQYF. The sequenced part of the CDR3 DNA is TGTGCCATCAGTTCAGGACTGCTGGGCGAG.

The CDR3 sequence is CASSWDRVSPLHF. Incomplete CDR3 DNA: TGTGCCAGCAGCTGGGACAGGGTTTCACCC. V usage is TRBV7-8 and J usage is TRBJ1-6, with TRBD1 identical over 9 bases. Read sequence stops 3 residues before the CDR3 end, and the germline J gene provides the missing end. The CDR3 has 13 amino acids. CDR1 SGHVS and CDR2 FQNEAQ come from the germline V gene. The ends lost 4 bases at V and 9 bases at J; junction bases unmatched: 1.

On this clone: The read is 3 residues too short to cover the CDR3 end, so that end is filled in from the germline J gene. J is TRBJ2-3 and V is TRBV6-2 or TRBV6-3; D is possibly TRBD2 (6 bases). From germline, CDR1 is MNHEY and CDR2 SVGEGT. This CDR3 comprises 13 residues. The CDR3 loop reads CASSPGLKETQYF. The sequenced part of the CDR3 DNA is TGTGCCAGCAGTCCGGGACTTAAAGAGACG.

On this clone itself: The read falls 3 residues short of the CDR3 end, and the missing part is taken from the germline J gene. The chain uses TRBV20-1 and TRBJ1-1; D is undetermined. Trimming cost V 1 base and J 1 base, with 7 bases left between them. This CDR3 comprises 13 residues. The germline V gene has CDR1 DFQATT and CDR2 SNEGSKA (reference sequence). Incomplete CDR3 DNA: TGCAGTGCTAGAGGCGCCCAGAACACTGAA. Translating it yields CSARGAQNTE. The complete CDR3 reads CSARGAQNTEAFF.

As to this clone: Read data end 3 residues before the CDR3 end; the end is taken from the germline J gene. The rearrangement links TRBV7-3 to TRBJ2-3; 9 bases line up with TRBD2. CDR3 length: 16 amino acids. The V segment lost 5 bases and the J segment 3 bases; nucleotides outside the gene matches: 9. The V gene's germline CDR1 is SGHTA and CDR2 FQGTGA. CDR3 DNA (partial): TGTGCCAGCAGCGACCAGAGCGGGGGGAAAACAGATACG. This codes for CASSDQSGGKTDT. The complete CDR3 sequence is CASSDQSGGKTDTQYF.

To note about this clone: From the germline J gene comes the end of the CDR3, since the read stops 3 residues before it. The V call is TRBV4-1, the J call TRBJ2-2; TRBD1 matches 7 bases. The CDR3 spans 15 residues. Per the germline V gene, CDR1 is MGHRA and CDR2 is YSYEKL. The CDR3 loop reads CASSQVPWDSEKLFF. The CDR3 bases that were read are TGCGCCAGCAGCCAAGTACCCTGGGACAGCGAAAAG.

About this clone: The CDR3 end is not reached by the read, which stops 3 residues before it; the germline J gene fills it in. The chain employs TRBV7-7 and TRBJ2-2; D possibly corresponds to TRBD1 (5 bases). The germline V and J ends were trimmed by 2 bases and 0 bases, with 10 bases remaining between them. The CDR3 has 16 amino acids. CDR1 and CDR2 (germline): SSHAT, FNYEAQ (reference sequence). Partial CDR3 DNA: TGTGCCAGCAGCTTACAGGGTGCCGCGAACACCGGGGAG. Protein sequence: CASSLQGAANTGE. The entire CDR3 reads CASSLQGAANTGELFF. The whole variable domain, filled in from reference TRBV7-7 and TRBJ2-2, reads GAGVSQSPRYKVTKRGQDVTLRCDPISSHATLYWYQQALGQGPEFLTYFNYEAQPDKSGLPSDRFSAERPEGSISTLTIQRTEQRDSAMYRCASSLQGAANTGELFFGEGSRLTVL.

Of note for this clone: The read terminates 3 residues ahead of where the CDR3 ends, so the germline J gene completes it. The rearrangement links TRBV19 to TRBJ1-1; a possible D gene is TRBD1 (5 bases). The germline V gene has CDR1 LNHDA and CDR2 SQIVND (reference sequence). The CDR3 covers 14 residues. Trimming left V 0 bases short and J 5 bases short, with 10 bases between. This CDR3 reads CASSIEGGATEAFF. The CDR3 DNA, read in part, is TGTGCCAGTAGTATAGAGGGGGGTGCGACTGAA.

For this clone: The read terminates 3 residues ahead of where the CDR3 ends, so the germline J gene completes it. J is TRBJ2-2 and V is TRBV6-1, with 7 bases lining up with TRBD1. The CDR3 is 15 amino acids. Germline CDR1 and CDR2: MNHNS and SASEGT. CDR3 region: CASSGTGTGANVLFF. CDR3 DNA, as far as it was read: TGTGCCAGCAGTGGGACAGGTACAGGGGCCAACGTG.

The CDR3 spells CASSLAPGTSYGELFF. CDR3 DNA, as far as it was read: TGTGCCAGCAGCTTAGCCCCCGGGACTAGCTACGGGGAG. The rearrangement joins TRBV7-2 to TRBJ2-2, with TRBD2 matching 9 bases. The read comes to an end 3 residues before the CDR3 does, leaving the germline J gene to fill in the end. After removal of 0 bases from V and 7 bases from J, the junction contained 6 bases not matched to a gene. The germline V gene encodes CDR1 SGHTA and CDR2 FQGNSA. This CDR3 contains 16 residues.

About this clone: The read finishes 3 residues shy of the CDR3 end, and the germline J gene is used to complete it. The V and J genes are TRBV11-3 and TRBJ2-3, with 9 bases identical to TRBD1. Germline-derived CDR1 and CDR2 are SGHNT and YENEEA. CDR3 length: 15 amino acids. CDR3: CASSLGTGPVGTQYF. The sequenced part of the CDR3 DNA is TGTGCCAGCAGCTTGGGGACAGGGCCGGTTGGGACG.

This CDR3 is CSAWPGSYNYGYTF. CDR3 bases read: TGCAGTGCCTGGCCGGGGAGTTATAACTATGGC. The rearrangement joins TRBV20-1 to TRBJ1-2; D ambiguous. The CDR3 end lies 3 residues beyond the end of the read and is filled in from the germline J gene. The CDR3 has 14 residues. Germline CDR1 reads DFQATT; CDR2 reads SNEGSKA (reference sequence). V gave up 6 bases and J gave up 1 base, with 15 bases separating them.